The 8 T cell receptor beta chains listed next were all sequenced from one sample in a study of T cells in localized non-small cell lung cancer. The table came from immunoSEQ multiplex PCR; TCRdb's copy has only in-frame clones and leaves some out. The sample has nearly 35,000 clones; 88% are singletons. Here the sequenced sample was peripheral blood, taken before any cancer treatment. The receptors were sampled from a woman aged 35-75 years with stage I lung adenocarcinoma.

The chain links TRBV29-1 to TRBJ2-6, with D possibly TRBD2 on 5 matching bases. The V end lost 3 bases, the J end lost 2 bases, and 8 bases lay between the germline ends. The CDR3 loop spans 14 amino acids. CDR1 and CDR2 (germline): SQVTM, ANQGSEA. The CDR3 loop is CSVDAEAGANVLTF. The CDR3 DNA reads TGCAGCGTTGATGCGGAGGCTGGGGCCAACGTCCTGACTTTC.

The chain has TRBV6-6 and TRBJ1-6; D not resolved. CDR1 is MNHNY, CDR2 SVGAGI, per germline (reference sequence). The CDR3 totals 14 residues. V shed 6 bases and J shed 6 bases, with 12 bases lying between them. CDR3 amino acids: CASSPVDVNSPLHF. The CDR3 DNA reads TGTGCCAGCAGCCCCGTCGATGTTAATTCACCCCTCCACTTT.

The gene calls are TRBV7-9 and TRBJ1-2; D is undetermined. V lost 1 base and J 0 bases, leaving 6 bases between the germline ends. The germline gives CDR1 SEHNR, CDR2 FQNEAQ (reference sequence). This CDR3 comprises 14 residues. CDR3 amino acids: CASSLGQTNYGYTF. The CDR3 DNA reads TGTGCCAGCAGCTTAGGACAAACTAACTATGGCTACACCTTC.

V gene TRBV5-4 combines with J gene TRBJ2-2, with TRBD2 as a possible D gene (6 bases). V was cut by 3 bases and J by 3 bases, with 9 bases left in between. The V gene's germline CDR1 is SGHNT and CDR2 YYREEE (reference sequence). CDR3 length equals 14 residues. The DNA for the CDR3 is TGTGCCAGCAGCTCGGGACTTTACACCGGGGAGCTGTTTTTT. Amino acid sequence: CASSSGLYTGELFF.

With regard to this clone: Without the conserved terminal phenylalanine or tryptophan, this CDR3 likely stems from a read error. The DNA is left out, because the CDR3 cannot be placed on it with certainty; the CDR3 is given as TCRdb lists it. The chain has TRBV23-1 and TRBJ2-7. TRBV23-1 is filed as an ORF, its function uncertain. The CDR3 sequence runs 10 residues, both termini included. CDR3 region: CASSQSRLRY.

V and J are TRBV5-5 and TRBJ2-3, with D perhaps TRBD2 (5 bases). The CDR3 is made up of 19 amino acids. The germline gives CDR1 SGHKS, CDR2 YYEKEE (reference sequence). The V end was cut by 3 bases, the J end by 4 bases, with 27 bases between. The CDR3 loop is CASSSPWTPKSGQSDTQYF. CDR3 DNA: TGTGCCAGCAGCTCCCCCTGGACTCCTAAGTCCGGTCAATCAGATACGCAGTATTTT.

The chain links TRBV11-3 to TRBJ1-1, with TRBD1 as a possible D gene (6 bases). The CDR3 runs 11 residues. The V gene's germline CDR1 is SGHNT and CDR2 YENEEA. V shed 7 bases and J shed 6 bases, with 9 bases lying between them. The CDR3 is CASKGGSEAFF. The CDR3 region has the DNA TGTGCCAGCAAAGGGGGTTCTGAAGCTTTCTTT. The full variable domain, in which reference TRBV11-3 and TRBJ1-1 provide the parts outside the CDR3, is EAGVVQSPRYKIIEKKQPVAFWCNPISGHNTLYWYLQNLGQGPELLIRYENEEAVDDSQLPKDRFSAERLKGVDSTLKIQPAELGDSAVYLCASKGGSEAFFGQGTRLTVV.

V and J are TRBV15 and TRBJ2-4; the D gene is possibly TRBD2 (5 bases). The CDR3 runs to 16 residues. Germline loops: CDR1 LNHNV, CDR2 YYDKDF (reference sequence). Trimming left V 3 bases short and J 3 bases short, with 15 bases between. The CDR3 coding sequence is TGTGCCACCAGCAGCAGCAAGGCGAGGGACAAAAACATTCAGTACTTC. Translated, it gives CATSSSKARDKNIQYF.